What follows is one TCR beta chain and its context. Participants were aged roughly 18 to 100 years from approximately 23 US areas. The method was immunoSEQ multiplex PCR; TCRdb's version includes in-frame clones alone and lacks a portion of them. The sample holds a few hundred thousand clones; around 90% are singletons and the top ten take around 4.5%. V was pared by 4 bases and J by 8 bases, with 7 bases of the junction left unmatched. Per germline, CDR1 MDHEN and CDR2 SYDVKM. This CDR3 region has 14 residues. The data were obtained in a study of blood T cell repertoires in COVID-19. At the level of the study: COVID-19 samples collected from the United States, Italy and Spain covered acute and convalescent phases. PBMCs, B-cell-depleted T cells, or T cells were the source of the cDNA or gDNA that made up the material.

This sequence was found in a woman in her late teens or twenties with acute COVID-19. The chain uses TRBV28 and TRBJ1-4, with 7 bases that match TRBD1. Sequencing used PBMCs or T cells enriched from blood (not recorded which). The CDR3 region is CASSSGTEYEKLFF. CDR3 DNA: TGTGCCAGCAGTTCCGGGACAGAGTACGAAAAACTGTTTTTT.